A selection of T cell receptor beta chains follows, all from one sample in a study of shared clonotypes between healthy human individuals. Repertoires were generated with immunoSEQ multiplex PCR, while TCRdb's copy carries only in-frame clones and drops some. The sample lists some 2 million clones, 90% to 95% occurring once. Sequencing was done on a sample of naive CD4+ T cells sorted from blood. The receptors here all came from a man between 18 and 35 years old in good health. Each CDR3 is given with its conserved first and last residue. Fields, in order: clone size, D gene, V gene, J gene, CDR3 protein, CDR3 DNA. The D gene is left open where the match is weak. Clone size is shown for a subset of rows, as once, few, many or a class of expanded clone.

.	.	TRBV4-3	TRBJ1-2	CASSQVGGDSLYGYTF	TGCGCCAGCAGCCAAGTTGGGGGTGACTCACTCTATGGCTACACCTTC
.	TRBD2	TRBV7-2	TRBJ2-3	CASSYSGLSTDTQYF	TGTGCCAGCAGCTATAGCGGGCTTAGCACAGATACGCAGTATTTT
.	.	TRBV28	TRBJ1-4	CASSLEGFIGEKLFF	TGTGCCAGCAGTTTAGAGGGATTTATAGGGGAAAAACTGTTTTTT
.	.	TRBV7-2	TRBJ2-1	CASSLGWGYYNEQFF	TGTGCCAGCAGCTTAGGTTGGGGCTACTACAATGAGCAGTTCTTC
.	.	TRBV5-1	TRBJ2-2	CASSPYSGLANTGELFF	TGCGCCAGCAGCCCCTATAGCGGACTTGCCAACACCGGGGAGCTGTTTTTT
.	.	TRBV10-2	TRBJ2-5	CASSVGGETQYF	TGCGCCAGCAGTGTAGGGGGAGAGACCCAGTACTTC
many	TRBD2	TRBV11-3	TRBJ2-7	CASSRGGAYEQYF	TGTGCCAGCAGCCGCGGGGGGGCCTACGAGCAGTACTTC
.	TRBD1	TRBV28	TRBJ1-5	CASSWGQGDQPQHF	TGTGCCAGCAGTTGGGGACAGGGGGATCAGCCCCAGCATTTT
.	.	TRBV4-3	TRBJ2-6	CASSQEPTSSGSGANVLTF	TGCGCCAGCAGCCAAGAACCGACATCTTCGGGTTCTGGGGCCAACGTCCTGACTTTC
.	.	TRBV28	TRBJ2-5	CASYEGRKETQYF	TGTGCCAGCTATGAGGGACGGAAAGAGACCCAGTACTTC
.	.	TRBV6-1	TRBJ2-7	CASSELRVSDEQYF	TGTGCCAGCAGTGAACTTAGAGTGAGCGACGAGCAGTACTTC
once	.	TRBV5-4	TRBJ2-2	CASSLGEVSNTGELFF	TGTGCCAGCAGCTTGGGAGAGGTCTCGAACACCGGGGAGCTGTTTTTT
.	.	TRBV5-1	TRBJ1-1	CASSTAAGKTEAFF	TGCGCCAGCAGCACGGCGGCGGGCAAGACTGAAGCTTTCTTT
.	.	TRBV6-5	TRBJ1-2	CASSSGRALYGYTF	TGTGCCAGCAGTAGTGGCAGGGCCCTCTATGGCTACACCTTC
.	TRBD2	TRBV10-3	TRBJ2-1	CAISESGLAGGYGQFF	TGTGCCATCAGTGAGTCGGGACTAGCGGGGGGCTATGGGCAGTTCTTC
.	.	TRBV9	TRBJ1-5	CASSVTGSSNQPQHF	TGTGCCAGCAGCGTAACGGGAAGTAGCAATCAGCCCCAGCATTTT
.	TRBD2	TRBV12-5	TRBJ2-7	CASGSSGDHEQYF	TGTGCTAGTGGTTCCAGCGGGGACCACGAGCAGTACTTC
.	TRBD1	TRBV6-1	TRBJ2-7	CASSRTGNYEQYF	TGTGCCAGCAGCCGGACAGGAAACTACGAGCAGTACTTC
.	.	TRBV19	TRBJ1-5	CASSLYTNQPQHF	TGTGCCAGTAGCCTATATACCAATCAGCCCCAGCATTTT
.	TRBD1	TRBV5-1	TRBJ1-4	CASSRTGDSATNEKLFF	TGCGCCAGCAGCCGAACAGGGGACAGCGCAACTAATGAAAAACTGTTTTTT
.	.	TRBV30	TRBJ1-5	CAWSVAGWSNQPQHF	TGTGCCTGGAGTGTTGCAGGCTGGAGCAATCAGCCCCAGCATTTT
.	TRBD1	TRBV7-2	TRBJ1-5	CASSLAGGQLFPQHF	TGTGCCAGCAGCTTAGCGGGGGGACAGTTATTTCCCCAGCATTTT
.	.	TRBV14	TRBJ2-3	CASSQLDYYATDTQYF	TGTGCCAGCAGCCAATTGGACTATTACGCCACAGATACGCAGTATTTT
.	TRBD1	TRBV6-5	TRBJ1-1	CASSYEGANTEAFF	TGTGCCAGCAGTTATGAGGGGGCGAACACTGAAGCTTTCTTT
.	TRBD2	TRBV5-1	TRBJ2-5	CASSLSLLAVQETQYF	TGCGCCAGCAGCTTGTCTTTACTAGCGGTCCAGGAGACCCAGTACTTC
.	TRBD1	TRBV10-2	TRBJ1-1	CASSAAGGSTEAFF	TGCGCCAGCAGTGCGGCAGGGGGCTCGACTGAAGCTTTCTTT
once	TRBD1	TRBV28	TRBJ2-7	CASTRTGLYEQYF	TGTGCCAGCACCAGGACAGGACTTTACGAGCAGTACTTC
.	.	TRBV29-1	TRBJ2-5	CSVGSFQETQYF	TGCAGCGTTGGGTCATTCCAAGAGACCCAGTACTTC
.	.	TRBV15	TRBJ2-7	CATSRDVGTSYEQYF	TGTGCCACCAGCAGAGATGTAGGTACCTCCTACGAGCAGTACTTC
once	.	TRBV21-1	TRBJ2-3	CASSRLAGSDTQYF	TGTGCCAGCAGCCGACTAGCGGGGTCCGATACGCAGTATTTT
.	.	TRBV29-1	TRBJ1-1	CSAGAGSTEAFF	TGCAGCGCGGGGGCGGGGTCCACTGAAGCTTTCTTT
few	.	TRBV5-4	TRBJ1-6	CASSHRQLTNSPLHF	TGTGCCAGCAGCCATAGACAGCTAACCAATTCACCCCTCCACTTT
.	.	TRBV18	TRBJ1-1	CASSPGRAPVEAFF	TGTGCCAGCTCACCGGGCAGGGCACCGGTTGAAGCTTTCTTT
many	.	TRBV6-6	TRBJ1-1	CASSYAGNTEAFF	TGTGCCAGCAGTTACGCAGGGAACACTGAAGCTTTCTTT
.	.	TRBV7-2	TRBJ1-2	CASSSNPMDVEGGYTF	TGTGCCAGCAGCTCGAATCCTATGGATGTTGAGGGTGGCTACACCTTC
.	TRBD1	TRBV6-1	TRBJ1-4	CASSAGQGVANEKLFF	TGTGCCAGCAGTGCCGGCCAGGGGGTTGCTAATGAAAAACTGTTTTTT
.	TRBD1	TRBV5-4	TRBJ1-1	CASRPGGSLNTEAFF	TGTGCCAGCAGGCCAGGGGGCTCGCTGAACACTGAAGCTTTCTTT
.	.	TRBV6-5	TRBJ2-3	CAAALTGLGDTQYF	TGTGCCGCAGCTCTCACGGGGTTGGGAGATACGCAGTATTTT
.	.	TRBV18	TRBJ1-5	CASSPSSSQPQHF	TGTGCCAGCTCACCATCGAGTAGCCAGCCCCAGCATTTT
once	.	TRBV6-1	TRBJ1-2	CASSEAVFLREIGYTF	TGTGCCAGCAGTGAAGCTGTTTTTTTACGTGAGATTGGCTACACCTTC
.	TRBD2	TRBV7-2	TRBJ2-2	CASSRYGREGPNTGELFF	TGTGCCAGCAGCCGTTACGGGCGGGAGGGCCCGAACACCGGGGAGCTGTTTTTT
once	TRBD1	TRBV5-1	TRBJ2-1	CASSPPGQGRYNEQFF	TGCGCCAGCAGCCCTCCGGGACAGGGTAGATACAATGAGCAGTTCTTC
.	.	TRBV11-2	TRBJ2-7	CASSSLRGAGEQYF	TGTGCCAGCAGCTCTTTACGGGGGGCGGGCGAGCAGTACTTC
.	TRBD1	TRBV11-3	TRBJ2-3	CASSLGRGPDTQYF	TGTGCCAGCAGCTTGGGCAGGGGGCCAGATACGCAGTATTTT
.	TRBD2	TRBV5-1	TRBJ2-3	CASSLGLAGSPISTDTQYF	TGCGCCAGCAGCTTGGGACTAGCGGGGAGCCCGATAAGCACAGATACGCAGTATTTT
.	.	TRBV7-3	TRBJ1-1	CASSSSGGLNTEAFF	TGTGCCAGCAGCTCCTCGGGGGGACTGAACACTGAAGCTTTCTTT
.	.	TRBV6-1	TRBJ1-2	CASSAAAYGYTF	TGTGCCAGCAGTGCGGCGGCCTATGGCTACACCTTC
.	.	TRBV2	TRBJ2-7	CASSEWGAENEQYF	TGTGCCAGCAGTGAATGGGGGGCTGAGAACGAGCAGTACTTC
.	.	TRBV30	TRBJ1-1	CAWRAGLNTEAFF	TGTGCCTGGAGGGCAGGCTTGAACACTGAAGCTTTCTTT
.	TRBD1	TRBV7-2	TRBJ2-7	CASSLAPGQGTTYEQYF	TGTGCCAGCAGCTTAGCACCGGGACAGGGAACCACCTACGAGCAGTACTTC
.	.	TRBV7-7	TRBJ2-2	CASSVVGNTGELFF	TGTGCCAGCAGCGTAGTCGGGAACACCGGGGAGCTGTTTTTT
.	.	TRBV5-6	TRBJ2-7	CASSLAGRTGAYEQYF	TGTGCCAGCAGCTTGGCCGGGCGGACTGGCGCCTACGAGCAGTACTTC
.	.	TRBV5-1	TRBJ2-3	CASSPWATDTQYF	TGCGCCAGCAGCCCCTGGGCCACAGATACGCAGTATTTT
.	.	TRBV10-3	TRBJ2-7	CAISVDTQRYEQYF	TGTGCCATCAGTGTGGATACCCAACGCTACGAGCAGTACTTC
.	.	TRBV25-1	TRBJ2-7	CASSEFGGRPEQYF	TGTGCCAGCAGTGAATTTGGCGGTCGTCCCGAGCAGTACTTC
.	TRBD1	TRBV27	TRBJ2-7	CASSPGTGEVGEQYF	TGTGCCAGCAGTCCCGGGACAGGGGAAGTTGGCGAGCAGTACTTC
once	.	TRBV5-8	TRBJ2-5	CASSVLLGQQETQYF	TGTGCCAGCAGCGTGTTGTTGGGCCAACAAGAGACCCAGTACTTC
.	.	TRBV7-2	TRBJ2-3	CASSFWRTNTQYF	TGTGCCAGCAGCTTCTGGCGCACGAATACGCAGTATTTT